What follows are 32 T cell receptor beta chains derived from one specimen sequenced in a study of cytomegalovirus exposure and HLA in healthy donors. The primer mix had 60 Vbeta and 13 Jbeta primers. The assay was immunoSEQ multiplex PCR, and TCRdb's table has in-frame clones only and misses some. The table lists 150,000 to 200,000 clones, around four fifths of them singletons. Sequencing was performed on PBMCs. Every receptor here comes from a woman aged 40-49 years in good health and CMV-seronegative.

The rearrangement joins TRBV7-2 to TRBJ2-3; TRBD2 aligns across 8 bases. The V and J ends lost 4 bases and 4 bases, in that order; junction bases with no gene match: 7. The length of the CDR3 is 15 residues. CDR1 and CDR2 from the germline V gene are SGHTA and FQGNSA. In DNA, the CDR3 is TGTGCCAGCAGCTCCCCCGGGACTAGGGCAGATACGCAGTATTTT. Its protein product is CASSSPGTRADTQYF.

The rearrangement joins TRBV6-1 to TRBJ1-1; TRBD1 matches at 11 bases. From germline, CDR1 is MNHNS and CDR2 SASEGT. The CDR3 length is 18 residues. V dropped 4 bases and J dropped 7; count of bases not matched to a gene: 17. The CDR3, as DNA: TGTGCCAGCAGTGCTAGTGGGGGACAGGGGGTAGTAGGGGTTGAAGCTTTCTTT. This translates into CASSASGGQGVVGVEAFF.

The chain couples TRBV5-1 to TRBJ1-1, with D perhaps matching TRBD1 (5 bases). The CDR3 covers 16 residues. Trimming cost V 7 bases and J 1 base, with 20 bases left between them. Germline loops: CDR1 SGHRS, CDR2 YFSETQ. As DNA, the CDR3 is TGCGCCAGCGGATTTCAGGGCGGGGGGAGGAACACTGAAGCTTTCTTT. Translation: CASGFQGGGRNTEAFF.

V gene TRBV11-2 combines with J gene TRBJ2-3; 7 nucleotides agree with TRBD2. CDR3 length: 14 amino acids. From germline, CDR1 is SGHAT and CDR2 FQNNGV. Losses at the gene ends were 5 bases for V and 5 bases for J; bases not matched to a gene: 7. The CDR3 region is CASSIGRAQDTQYF. In DNA form, the CDR3 reads TGTGCCAGCAGCATAGGGAGGGCCCAAGATACGCAGTATTTT.

The chain links TRBV30 to TRBJ1-2; D is possibly TRBD1 (5 bases). The germline CDR1 and CDR2 sequences are GTSNPN and SVGIG (reference sequence). The CDR3 has 16 residues. V was trimmed by 3 bases and J by 0 bases, leaving 17 bases between them. CDR3 sequence (DNA): TGTGCCTGGAGCCAAACTTTGGGGGGGTCTAACTATGGCTACACCTTC. Amino acids: CAWSQTLGGSNYGYTF. The full variable domain, rest sourced from reference TRBV30 and TRBJ1-2, is SQTIHQWPATLVQPVGSPLSLECTVEGTSNPNLYWYRQAAGRGLQLLFYSVGIGQISSEVPQNLSASRPQDRQFILSSKKLLLSDSGFYLCAWSQTLGGSNYGYTFGSGTRLTVV.

This rearrangement joins TRBV27 to TRBJ2-5; D may be TRBD1 (6 bases). The CDR3 length is 16 residues. Trimming removed 3 bases at V and 4 bases at J, with 18 bases between. Germline assignment: CDR1 MNHEY and CDR2 SMNVEV (reference sequence). The CDR3 protein is CASSFLPQGIGETQYF. CDR3 sequence (DNA): TGTGCCAGCAGTTTCCTCCCTCAGGGGATTGGAGAGACCCAGTACTTC.

The chain couples TRBV11-2 to TRBJ1-1, with D possibly matching TRBD1 (5 bases). V lost 3 bases to trimming and J lost 5 bases, with 10 bases between them. The CDR3 is 13 residues long. Looked up from germline, CDR1 is SGHAT and CDR2 is FQNNGV. The DNA for the CDR3 is TGTGCCAGCAGCTTTTATCCAGGGACTGAAGCTTTCTTT. Its protein product is CASSFYPGTEAFF. The full variable domain, rest sourced from reference TRBV11-2 and TRBJ1-1, is EAGVAQSPRYKIIEKRQSVAFWCNPISGHATLYWYQQILGQGPKLLIQFQNNGVVDDSQLPKDRFSAERLKGVDSTLKIQPAKLEDSAVYLCASSFYPGTEAFFGQGTRLTVV.

The chain recombines TRBV9 with TRBJ1-1; 9 positions agree with TRBD1. J gave up 7 bases and V 4 bases, and 2 bases lay outside the gene matches. This CDR3 is 12 amino acids long. In germline, CDR1 is SGDLS, CDR2 YYNGEE. The CDR3 DNA sequence: TGTGCCAGCAGCCTGGGACAGGGTGAAGCTTTCTTT. This sequence encodes CASSLGQGEAFF.

V usage is TRBV6-5 and J usage is TRBJ2-3; D not certain. V was cut by 3 bases and J by 5 bases, with 6 bases left in between. The V gene's germline CDR1 is MNHEY and CDR2 SVGAGI. The CDR3 has 12 residues. In DNA form, the CDR3 reads TGTGCCAGCAGTTATTCGGGAGATACGCAGTATTTT. Encoded protein: CASSYSGDTQYF.

The genes are TRBV7-2 and TRBJ1-5, with D uncertain. This CDR3 contains 12 residues. Trimming pared 6 bases from V and 5 bases from J, leaving 8 bases between. The germline V gene encodes CDR1 SGHTA and CDR2 FQGNSA. The CDR3 region is CASSSYDQPQHF. In DNA form, the CDR3 reads TGTGCCAGCAGTTCTTATGATCAGCCCCAGCATTTT.

This sequence joins TRBV30 and TRBJ2-7; 8 positions agree with TRBD1. J gave up 2 bases and V 2 bases, and 5 bases lay outside the gene matches. The CDR3 consists of 14 residues. Germline V gene data show CDR1 as GTSNPN and CDR2 as SVGIG (reference sequence). CDR3: CAWSKGQGTYEQYF. For the CDR3, the DNA is TGTGCCTGGAGTAAAGGACAGGGAACCTACGAGCAGTACTTC. The complete variable domain, with remaining parts taken from reference TRBV30 and TRBJ2-7, reads SQTIHQWPATLVQPVGSPLSLECTVEGTSNPNLYWYRQAAGRGLQLLFYSVGIGQISSEVPQNLSASRPQDRQFILSSKKLLLSDSGFYLCAWSKGQGTYEQYFGPGTRLTVT.

The CDR3 loop reads CASSVGQGSTYNEQFF. CDR3 in DNA: TGTGCCAGCAGCGTTGGACAGGGATCGACCTACAATGAGCAGTTCTTC. The V call is TRBV9, the J call TRBJ2-1, with 8 bases identical to TRBD1. The CDR3 is made up of 16 amino acids. J gave up 2 bases and V 2 bases, and 6 bases lay outside the gene matches. CDR1 and CDR2 from the germline V gene are SGDLS and YYNGEE.

CDR3 nucleotide sequence: TGTGCCTGGAGTTTAGGACAGATTATGCAGTATTTT. Translation: CAWSLGQIMQYF. The V gene is TRBV30, the J gene TRBJ2-3, with a tentative D call TRBD1 (6 bases). CDR1 is GTSNPN, CDR2 SVGIG, per germline (reference sequence). The V end was cut by 2 bases, the J end by 11 bases, with 14 bases between. This CDR3 is built from 12 residues.

The chain is built from TRBV25-1 and TRBJ2-3; D is unresolved. V was pared by 5 bases and J by 1 base, with 10 bases between. This CDR3 has 14 amino acids. Germline V gene lookup returns CDR1 MGHDK and CDR2 SYGVNS. CDR3 region: CASSPFRGTDTQYF. CDR3 nucleotides: TGTGCCAGCAGTCCCTTCCGGGGCACAGATACGCAGTATTTT.

V gene TRBV5-1 combines with J gene TRBJ2-1, with D possibly matching TRBD1 (6 bases). The CDR3 has 15 residues. Germline V gene lookup returns CDR1 SGHRS and CDR2 YFSETQ. With 4 bases removed from V and 8 bases from J, the gap between germline ends came to 19 bases. The CDR3 DNA reads TGCGCCAGCAGCGCACAGGGTAGAGGGCCATATGAGCAGTTCTTC. It encodes CASSAQGRGPYEQFF.

The genes are TRBV9 and TRBJ2-3, with 8 bases matching TRBD2. The CDR3 is made up of 15 amino acids. Germline values: CDR1 SGDLS, CDR2 YYNGEE. The V gene end was trimmed by 5 bases and the J gene end by 3 bases; junction bases not matched to a gene: 8. This chain's CDR3 is CASRPAGAGTDTQYF. CDR3 in DNA: TGTGCCAGCAGACCAGCGGGAGCGGGGACAGATACGCAGTATTTT.

This chain connects TRBV19 to TRBJ1-5; TRBD1 matches 8 bases. The length of the CDR3 is 15 residues. CDR1 and CDR2 from the germline V gene are LNHDA and SQIVND (reference sequence). With V trimmed by 6 bases and J by 6 bases, 10 bases remained unmatched. CDR3 loop: CASRNGQGLVQPQHF. CDR3 in DNA: TGTGCCAGTAGAAACGGACAGGGTTTGGTTCAGCCCCAGCATTTT. The variable domain in full, with the rest retrieved from reference TRBV19 and TRBJ1-5, is DGGITQSPKYLFRKEGQNVTLSCEQNLNHDAMYWYRQDPGQGLRLIYYSQIVNDFQKGDIAEGYSVSREKKESFPLTVTSAQKNPTAFYLCASRNGQGLVQPQHFGDGTRLSIL.

The chain recombines TRBV9 with TRBJ2-5, with 7 bases identical to TRBD1. CDR1 is SGDLS and CDR2 is YYNGEE in the germline V gene. The CDR3 runs 14 residues. V shed 3 bases, J shed 1 base, and the junction held 3 bases outside the gene matches. The CDR3 loop reads CASSAGQAQETQYF. The CDR3 DNA reads TGTGCCAGCAGCGCCGGACAGGCCCAAGAGACCCAGTACTTC. Based on the CDR3 plus reference TRBV9 and TRBJ2-5, the full variable domain is DSGVTQTPKHLITATGQRVTLRCSPRSGDLSVYWYQQSLDQGLQFLIQYYNGEERAKGNILERFSAQQFPDLHSELNLSSLELGDSALYFCASSAGQAQETQYFGPGTRLLVL.

This clone was picked up a small number of times. The chain recombines TRBV2 with TRBJ2-1; D is uncertain. Germline values: CDR1 SNHLY, CDR2 FYNNEI. V lost 6 bases to trimming and J lost 3 bases, with 6 bases between them. The CDR3 is 12 residues long. The CDR3 bases are TGTGCCAGCAGATTCGTCTACAATGAGCAGTTCTTC. Protein product: CASRFVYNEQFF.

This chain uses TRBV27 with TRBJ1-5, with unresolved D. Trimming pared 3 bases from V and 11 bases from J, leaving 11 bases between. Germline V lookup: CDR1 MNHEY, CDR2 SMNVEV (reference sequence). The CDR3 runs 12 residues. The CDR3 coding sequence is TGTGCCAGCAGTTTTTCGAACGGGGCCCAGCATTTT. It translates to CASSFSNGAQHF.

The chain uses TRBV5-5 and TRBJ2-7; no clear D gene. The CDR3 length is 13 residues. Germline V lookup: CDR1 SGHKS, CDR2 YYEKEE (reference sequence). V was shortened by 4 bases and J by 3 bases, with 11 bases between the two germline ends. The CDR3 region is CASSPRAGYEQYV. The CDR3 DNA follows: TGTGCCAGCAGCCCTAGAGCTGGCTACGAGCAGTACGTC.

The chain employs TRBV9 and TRBJ1-3; possible D gene TRBD1, 6 bases. V lost 0 bases, J lost 0 bases, and 19 bases lay in between. The length of the CDR3 is 19 residues. Germline V gene data show CDR1 as SGDLS and CDR2 as YYNGEE. The CDR3 DNA reads as TGTGCCAGCAGCGTAGGGGGCCGAGGACAGTCGAGCTCTGGAAACACCATATATTTT. It codes for CASSVGGRGQSSSGNTIYF.

The gene calls are TRBV7-3 and TRBJ2-1; 12 nucleotides line up with TRBD2. The germline V gene has CDR1 SGHTA and CDR2 FQGTGA. The junction had 1 base not matched to a gene; V was cut back by 4 bases and J by 0 bases. The CDR3 covers 16 residues. The CDR3 DNA is TGTGCCAGCAGCTCGACTAGCGGGAGCTCCTACAATGAGCAGTTCTTC. Protein product: CASSSTSGSSYNEQFF.

The V gene is TRBV7-9, the J gene TRBJ1-1; 8 nucleotides agree with TRBD1. This CDR3 has 14 residues. Germline V lookup: CDR1 SEHNR, CDR2 FQNEAQ (reference sequence). V lost 4 bases to trimming and J lost 5 bases; unmatched junction nucleotides: 6. In DNA, the CDR3 is TGTGCCAGCAGCTACGACAGGGGTAAGACTGAAGCTTTCTTT. Encoded protein: CASSYDRGKTEAFF.

This clone was detected only once. The CDR3 nucleotides are TGTGCCAGCAGCTTGGGGCCAGGGACAGGGGGAACGTACGAGCAGTACTTC. As protein: CASSLGPGTGGTYEQYF. The rearrangement joins TRBV5-5 to TRBJ2-7, with 11 bases lining up with TRBD1. The CDR3 loop spans 17 amino acids. The V segment lost 0 bases and the J segment 4 bases; nucleotides outside the gene matches: 9. The germline CDR1 and CDR2 sequences are SGHKS and YYEKEE (reference sequence). The whole variable domain, filled in from reference TRBV5-5 and TRBJ2-7, reads DAGVTQSPTHLIKTRGQQVTLRCSPISGHKSVSWYQQVLGQGPQFIFQYYEKEERGRGNFPDRFSARQFPNYSSELNVNALLLGDSALYLCASSLGPGTGGTYEQYFGPGTRLTVT.

This chain uses TRBV30 with TRBJ2-5; the match to TRBD1 covers 10 bases. The J call may be incorrect, as the DNA end agrees better with TRBJ2-7. The CDR3 is made up of 16 amino acids. The germline gives CDR1 GTSNPN, CDR2 SVGIG (reference sequence). CDR3 coding DNA: TGTGCCTGGAATGTACAAGACAGGGGGCTTTCCTACGAGCAGTACTTC. It codes for CAWNVQDRGLSYEQYF.

This chain connects TRBV19 to TRBJ1-2, with 8 bases fitting TRBD1. The J segment lost 3 bases and the V segment lost 9 bases, leaving 9 bases of the junction unmatched. Germline lookup yields CDR1 LNHDA and CDR2 SQIVND (reference sequence). The CDR3 has 14 residues. CDR3 residues: CASFRTGKDYGYTF. CDR3 nucleotide sequence: TGTGCCAGCTTCAGGACAGGGAAGGACTATGGCTACACCTTC.

This clone appeared a single time. The genes are TRBV5-4 and TRBJ2-1; D perhaps matches TRBD2 (7 bases). The CDR3 is 16 residues long. Between the trimmed V and J ends, which lost 4 bases and 0 bases, there was a span of 14 bases. In germline, CDR1 is SGHNT, CDR2 YYREEE (reference sequence). CDR3 in amino acids: CASSPSAGASYNEQFF. In DNA form, the CDR3 reads TGTGCCAGCAGCCCAAGTGCGGGGGCCTCCTACAATGAGCAGTTCTTC.

The rearrangement links TRBV19 to TRBJ1-2; possible D gene TRBD1, 6 bases. CDR1 is LNHDA, CDR2 SQIVND, per germline (reference sequence). The ends were cut back, 3 bases at V and 4 bases at J, with 12 bases in the middle. The CDR3 totals 14 residues. CDR3 loop: CASSMRQGSYGYTF. The DNA of the CDR3 is TGTGCCAGTAGTATGAGGCAGGGGAGCTATGGCTACACCTTC. The variable domain in full, with the rest retrieved from reference TRBV19 and TRBJ1-2, is DGGITQSPKYLFRKEGQNVTLSCEQNLNHDAMYWYRQDPGQGLRLIYYSQIVNDFQKGDIAEGYSVSREKKESFPLTVTSAQKNPTAFYLCASSMRQGSYGYTFGSGTRLTVV.

The rearrangement joins TRBV4-1 to TRBJ2-7; 12 bases line up with TRBD2. V lost 0 bases, J lost 7 bases, and 10 bases stayed unmatched. The CDR3 has 17 amino acids. The germline V gene encodes CDR1 MGHRA and CDR2 YSYEKL. The DNA for the CDR3 is TGCGCCAGCAGCCAAGAAGTTAGGACTAGCGGGATTAATGAGCAGTACTTC. The encoded protein is CASSQEVRTSGINEQYF.

The rearrangement joins TRBV6-5 to TRBJ1-1; weak D call: TRBD1 (5 bases). Trimming removed 0 bases from V and 8 bases from J, with 13 bases in between. Per the germline V gene, CDR1 is MNHEY and CDR2 is SVGAGI. The CDR3 contains 14 residues. CDR3 coding DNA: TGTGCCAGCAGTTACTCGACTTGGGGGGGGGAAGCTTTCTTT. This encodes CASSYSTWGGEAFF.

The V and J genes are TRBV5-5 and TRBJ1-1; weak D call: TRBD1 (5 bases). The CDR3 contains 16 residues. Germline V gene lookup returns CDR1 SGHKS and CDR2 YYEKEE (reference sequence). V was cut by 6 bases and J by 1 base, with 19 bases left in between. The CDR3 DNA is TGTGCCAGCAAATTCGGGGGATCAAACTCGAACACTGAAGCTTTCTTT. Translating it yields CASKFGGSNSNTEAFF.